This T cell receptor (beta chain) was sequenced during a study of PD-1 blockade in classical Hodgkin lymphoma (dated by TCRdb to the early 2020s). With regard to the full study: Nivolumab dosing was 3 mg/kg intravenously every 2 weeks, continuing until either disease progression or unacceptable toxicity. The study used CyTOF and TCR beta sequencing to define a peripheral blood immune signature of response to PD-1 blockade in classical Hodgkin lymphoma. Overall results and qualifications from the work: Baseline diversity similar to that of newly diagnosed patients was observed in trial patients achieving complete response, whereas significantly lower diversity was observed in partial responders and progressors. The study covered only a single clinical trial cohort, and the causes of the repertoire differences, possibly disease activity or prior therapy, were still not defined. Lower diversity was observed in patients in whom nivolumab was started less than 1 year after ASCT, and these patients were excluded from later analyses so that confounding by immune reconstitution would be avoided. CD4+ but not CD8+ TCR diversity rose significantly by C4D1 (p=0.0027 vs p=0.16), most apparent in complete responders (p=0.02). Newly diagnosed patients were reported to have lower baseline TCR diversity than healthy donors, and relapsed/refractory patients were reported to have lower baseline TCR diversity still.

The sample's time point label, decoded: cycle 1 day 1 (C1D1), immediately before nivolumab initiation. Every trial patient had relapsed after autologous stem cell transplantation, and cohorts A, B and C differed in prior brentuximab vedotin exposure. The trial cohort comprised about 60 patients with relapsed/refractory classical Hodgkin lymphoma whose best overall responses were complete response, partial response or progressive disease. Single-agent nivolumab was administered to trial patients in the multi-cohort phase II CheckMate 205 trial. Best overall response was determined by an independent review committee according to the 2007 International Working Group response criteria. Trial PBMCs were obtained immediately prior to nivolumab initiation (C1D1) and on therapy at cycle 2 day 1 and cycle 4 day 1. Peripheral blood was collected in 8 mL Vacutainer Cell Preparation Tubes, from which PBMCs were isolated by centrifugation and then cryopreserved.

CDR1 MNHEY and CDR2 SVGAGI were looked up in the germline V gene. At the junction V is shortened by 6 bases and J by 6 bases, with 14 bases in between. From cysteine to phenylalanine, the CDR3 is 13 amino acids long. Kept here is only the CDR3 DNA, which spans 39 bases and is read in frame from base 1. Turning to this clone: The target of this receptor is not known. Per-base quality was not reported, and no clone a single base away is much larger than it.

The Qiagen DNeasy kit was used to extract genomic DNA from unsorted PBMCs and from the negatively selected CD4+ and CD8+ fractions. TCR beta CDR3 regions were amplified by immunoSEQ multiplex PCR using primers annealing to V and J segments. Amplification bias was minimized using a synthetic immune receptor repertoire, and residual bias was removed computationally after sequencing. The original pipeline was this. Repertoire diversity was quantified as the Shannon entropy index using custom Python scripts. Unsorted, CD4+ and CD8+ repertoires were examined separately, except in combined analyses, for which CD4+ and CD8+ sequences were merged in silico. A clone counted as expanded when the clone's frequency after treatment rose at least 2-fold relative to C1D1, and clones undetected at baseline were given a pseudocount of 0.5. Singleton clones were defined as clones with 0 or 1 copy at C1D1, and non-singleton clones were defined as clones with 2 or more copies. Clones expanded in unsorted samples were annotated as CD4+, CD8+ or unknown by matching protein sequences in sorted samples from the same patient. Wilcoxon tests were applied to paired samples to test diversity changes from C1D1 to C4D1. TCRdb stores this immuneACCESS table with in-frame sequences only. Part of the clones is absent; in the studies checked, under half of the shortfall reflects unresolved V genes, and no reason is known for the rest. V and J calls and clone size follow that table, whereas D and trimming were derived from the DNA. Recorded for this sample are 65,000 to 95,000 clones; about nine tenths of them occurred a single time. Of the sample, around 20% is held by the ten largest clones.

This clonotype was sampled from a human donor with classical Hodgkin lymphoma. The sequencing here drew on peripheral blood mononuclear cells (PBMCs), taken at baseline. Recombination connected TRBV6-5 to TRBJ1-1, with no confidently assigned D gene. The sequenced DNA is TGTGCCAGCAGCCCCTACTGGCCGTCTGAAGCTTTCTTT. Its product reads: CASSPYWPSEAFF.